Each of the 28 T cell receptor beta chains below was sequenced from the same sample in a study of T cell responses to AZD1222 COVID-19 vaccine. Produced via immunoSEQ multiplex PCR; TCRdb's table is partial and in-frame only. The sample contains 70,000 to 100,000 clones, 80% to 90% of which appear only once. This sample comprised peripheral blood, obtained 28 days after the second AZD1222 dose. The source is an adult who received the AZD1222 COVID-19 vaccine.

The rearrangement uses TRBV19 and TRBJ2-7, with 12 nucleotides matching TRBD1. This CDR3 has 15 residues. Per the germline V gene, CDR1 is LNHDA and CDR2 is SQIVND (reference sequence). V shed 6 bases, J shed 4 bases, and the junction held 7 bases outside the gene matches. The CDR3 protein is CASRRGDRGLYEQYF. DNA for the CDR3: TGTGCCAGTAGGAGAGGGGACAGGGGGCTGTACGAGCAGTACTTC.

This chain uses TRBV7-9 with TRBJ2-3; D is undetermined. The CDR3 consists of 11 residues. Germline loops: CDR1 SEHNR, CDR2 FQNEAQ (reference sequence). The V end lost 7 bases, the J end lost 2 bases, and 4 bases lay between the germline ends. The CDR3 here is CASTFTDTQYF. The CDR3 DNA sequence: TGTGCCAGCACGTTCACAGATACGCAGTATTTT.

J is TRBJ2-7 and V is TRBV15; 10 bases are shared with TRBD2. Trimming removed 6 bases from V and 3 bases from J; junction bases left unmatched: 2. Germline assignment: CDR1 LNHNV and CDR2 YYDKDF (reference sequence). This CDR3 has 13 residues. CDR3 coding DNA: TGTGCCACCAGGTCTAGCGGGAGCTACGAGCAGTACTTC. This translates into CATRSSGSYEQYF. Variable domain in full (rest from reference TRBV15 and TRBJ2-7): DAMVIQNPRYQVTQFGKPVTLSCSQTLNHNVMYWYQQKSSQAPKLLFHYYDKDFNNEADTPDNFQSRRPNTSFCFLDIRSPGLGDTAMYLCATRSSGSYEQYFGPGTRLTVT.

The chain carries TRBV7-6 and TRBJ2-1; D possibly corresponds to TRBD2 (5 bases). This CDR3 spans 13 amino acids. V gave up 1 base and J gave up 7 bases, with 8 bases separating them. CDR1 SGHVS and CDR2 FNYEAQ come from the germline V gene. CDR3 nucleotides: TGTGCCAGCAGCTTAGGGGCGGGTAATGAGCAGTTCTTC. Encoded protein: CASSLGAGNEQFF.

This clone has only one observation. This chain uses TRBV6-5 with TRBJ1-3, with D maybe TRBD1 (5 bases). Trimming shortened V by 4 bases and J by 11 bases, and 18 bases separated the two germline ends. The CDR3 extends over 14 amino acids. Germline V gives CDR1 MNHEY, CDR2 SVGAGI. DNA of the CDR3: TGTGCCAGCAGTTCGGGACCTTCCCGAAATGCCATATATTTT. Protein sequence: CASSSGPSRNAIYF.

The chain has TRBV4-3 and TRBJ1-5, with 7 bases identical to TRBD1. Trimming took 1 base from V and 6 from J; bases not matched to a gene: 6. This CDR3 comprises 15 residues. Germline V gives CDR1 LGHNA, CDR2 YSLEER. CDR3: CASSQGPQGGQPQHF. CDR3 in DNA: TGCGCCAGCAGCCAAGGTCCTCAGGGGGGTCAGCCCCAGCATTTT.

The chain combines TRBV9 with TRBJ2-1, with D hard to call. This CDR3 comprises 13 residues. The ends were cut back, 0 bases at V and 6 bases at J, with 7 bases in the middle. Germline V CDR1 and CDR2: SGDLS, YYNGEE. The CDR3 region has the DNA TGTGCCAGCAGCGTAGCTTACCGCAATGAGCAGTTCTTC. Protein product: CASSVAYRNEQFF.

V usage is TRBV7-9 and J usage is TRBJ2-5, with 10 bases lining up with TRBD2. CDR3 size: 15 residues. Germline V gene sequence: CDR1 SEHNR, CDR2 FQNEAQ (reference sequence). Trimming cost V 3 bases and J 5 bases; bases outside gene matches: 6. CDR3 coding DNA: TGTGCCAGCAGCTTCCTTAGCGGGGGGAGGGAGACCCAGTACTTC. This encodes CASSFLSGGRETQYF. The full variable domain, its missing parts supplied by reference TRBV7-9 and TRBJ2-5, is DTGVSQNPRHKITKRGQNVTFRCDPISEHNRLYWYRQTLGQGPEFLTYFQNEAQLEKSRLLSDRFSAERPKGSFSTLEIQRTEQGDSAMYLCASSFLSGGRETQYFGPGTRLLVL.

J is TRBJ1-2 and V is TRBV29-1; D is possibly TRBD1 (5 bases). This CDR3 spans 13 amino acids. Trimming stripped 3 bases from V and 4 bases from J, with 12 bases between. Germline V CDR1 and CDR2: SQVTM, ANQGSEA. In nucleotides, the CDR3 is TGCAGCGTTGACAGGGAGGGGACCTATGGCTACACCTTC. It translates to CSVDREGTYGYTF.

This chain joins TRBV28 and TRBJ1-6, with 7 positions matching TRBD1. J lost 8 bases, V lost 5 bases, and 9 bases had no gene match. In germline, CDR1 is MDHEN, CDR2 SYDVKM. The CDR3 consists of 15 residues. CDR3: CASSPGGEPDSPLHF. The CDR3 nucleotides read TGTGCCAGCAGTCCAGGGGGGGAACCCGATTCACCCCTCCACTTT.

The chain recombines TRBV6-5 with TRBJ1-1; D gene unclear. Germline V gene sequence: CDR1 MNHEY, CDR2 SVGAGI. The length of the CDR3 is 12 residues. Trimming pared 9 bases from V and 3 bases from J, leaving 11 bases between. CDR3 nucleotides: TGTGCCAGGACGATTCGGGACACTGAAGCTTTCTTT. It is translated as CARTIRDTEAFF.

The CDR3 DNA reads as TGTGCCTGGAGTATCACAGGGGGCAATCAGCCCCAGCATTTT. It yields the protein CAWSITGGNQPQHF. The rearrangement links TRBV30 to TRBJ1-5; 7 bases align to TRBD1. The CDR3 sequence is 14 residues long. V was clipped by 2 bases and J by 2 bases; unmatched bases: 3. CDR1 is GTSNPN and CDR2 is SVGIG in the germline V gene (reference sequence).

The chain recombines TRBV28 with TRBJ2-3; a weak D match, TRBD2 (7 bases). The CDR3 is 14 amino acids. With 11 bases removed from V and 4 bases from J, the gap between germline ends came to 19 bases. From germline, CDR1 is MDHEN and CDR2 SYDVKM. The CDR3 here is CAGKGGGLSDTQYF. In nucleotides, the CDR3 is TGTGCCGGAAAAGGGGGAGGGTTGTCAGATACGCAGTATTTT.

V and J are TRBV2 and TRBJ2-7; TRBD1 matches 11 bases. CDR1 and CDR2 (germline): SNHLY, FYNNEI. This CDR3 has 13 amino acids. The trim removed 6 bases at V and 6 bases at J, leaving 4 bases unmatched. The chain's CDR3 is CASRRGQGVEQYF. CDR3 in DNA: TGTGCCAGCAGAAGGGGACAGGGGGTCGAGCAGTACTTC.

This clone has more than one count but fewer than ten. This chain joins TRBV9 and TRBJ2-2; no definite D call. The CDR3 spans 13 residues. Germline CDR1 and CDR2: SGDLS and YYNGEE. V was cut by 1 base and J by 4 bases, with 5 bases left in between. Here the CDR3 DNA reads TGTGCCAGCAGCGTAAGCTTCACCGGGGAGCTGTTTTTT. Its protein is CASSVSFTGELFF.

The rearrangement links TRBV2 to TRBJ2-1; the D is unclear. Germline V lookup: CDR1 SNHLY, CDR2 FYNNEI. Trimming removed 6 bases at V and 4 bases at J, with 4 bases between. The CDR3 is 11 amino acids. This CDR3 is CASSSYNEQFF. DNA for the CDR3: TGTGCCAGCAGCAGTTACAATGAGCAGTTCTTC.

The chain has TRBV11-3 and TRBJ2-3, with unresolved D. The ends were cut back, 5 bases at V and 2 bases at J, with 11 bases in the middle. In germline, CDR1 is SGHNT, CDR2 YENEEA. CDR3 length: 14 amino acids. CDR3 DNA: TGTGCCAGCAGCACCGAGGTGAACACAGATACGCAGTATTTT. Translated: CASSTEVNTDTQYF.

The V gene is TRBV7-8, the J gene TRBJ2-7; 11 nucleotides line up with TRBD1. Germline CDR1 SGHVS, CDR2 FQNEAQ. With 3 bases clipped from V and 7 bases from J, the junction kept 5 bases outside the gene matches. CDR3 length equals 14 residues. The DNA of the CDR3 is TGTGCCAGCAGCTTTGGACAGGGGGCGCGAGAGCAGTACTTC. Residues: CASSFGQGAREQYF.

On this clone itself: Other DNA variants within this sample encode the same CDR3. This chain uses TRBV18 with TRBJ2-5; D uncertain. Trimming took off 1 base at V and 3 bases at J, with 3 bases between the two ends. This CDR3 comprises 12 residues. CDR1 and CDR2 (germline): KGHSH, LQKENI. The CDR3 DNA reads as TGTGCCAGCTCACCACGTGAAGAGACCCAGTACTTC. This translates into CASSPREETQYF.

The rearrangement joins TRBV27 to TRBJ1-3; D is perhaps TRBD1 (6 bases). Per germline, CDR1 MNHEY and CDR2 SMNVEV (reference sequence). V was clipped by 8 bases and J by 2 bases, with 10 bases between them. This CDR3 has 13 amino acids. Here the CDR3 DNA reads TGTGCCAGCTGGGGGCATACTGGAAACACCATATATTTT. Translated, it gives CASWGHTGNTIYF.

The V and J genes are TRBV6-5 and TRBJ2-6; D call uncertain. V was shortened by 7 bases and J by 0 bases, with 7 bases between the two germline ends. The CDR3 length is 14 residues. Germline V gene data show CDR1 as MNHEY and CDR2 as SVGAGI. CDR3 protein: CASKPASGANVLTF. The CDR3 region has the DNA TGTGCCAGCAAGCCTGCCTCTGGGGCCAACGTCCTGACTTTC.

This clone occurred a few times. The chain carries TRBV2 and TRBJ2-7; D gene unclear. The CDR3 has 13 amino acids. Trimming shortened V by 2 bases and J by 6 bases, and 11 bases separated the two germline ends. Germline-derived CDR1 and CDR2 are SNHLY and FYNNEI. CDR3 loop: CASSEPFIVEQYF. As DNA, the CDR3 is TGTGCCAGCAGTGAACCGTTTATAGTCGAGCAGTACTTC.

CDR3 DNA sequence: TGTGCCAGCAGCCAAGATCCTACTTGGGGACTGTTTTTT. This codes for CASSQDPTWGLFF. This chain joins TRBV3-1 (or the pseudogene TRBV3-2) and TRBJ1-4; D call uncertain. There are 13 residues in the CDR3. Between the trimmed V and J ends, which lost 0 bases and 13 bases, there was a span of 12 bases. The germline CDR1 and CDR2 sequences are LGHDT and YNNKEL (reference sequence).

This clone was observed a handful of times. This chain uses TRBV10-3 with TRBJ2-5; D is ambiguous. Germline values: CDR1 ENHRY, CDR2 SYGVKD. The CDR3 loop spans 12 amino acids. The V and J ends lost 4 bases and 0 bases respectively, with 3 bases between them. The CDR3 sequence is CAISGDQETQYF. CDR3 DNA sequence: TGTGCCATCAGTGGTGACCAAGAGACCCAGTACTTC.

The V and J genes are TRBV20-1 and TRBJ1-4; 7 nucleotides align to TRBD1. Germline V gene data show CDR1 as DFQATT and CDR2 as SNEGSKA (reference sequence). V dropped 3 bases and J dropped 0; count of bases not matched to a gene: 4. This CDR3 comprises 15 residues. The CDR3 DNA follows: TGCAGTGCTAGTGGACAGGCTACAACTAATGAAAAACTGTTTTTT. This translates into CSASGQATTNEKLFF.

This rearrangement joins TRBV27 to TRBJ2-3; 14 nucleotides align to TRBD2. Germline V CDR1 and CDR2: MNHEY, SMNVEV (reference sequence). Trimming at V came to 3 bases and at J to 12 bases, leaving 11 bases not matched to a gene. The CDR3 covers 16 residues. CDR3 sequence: CASSFPGTSGSAAQYF. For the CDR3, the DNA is TGTGCCAGCAGTTTCCCCGGGACTAGCGGGAGTGCGGCACAGTATTTT.

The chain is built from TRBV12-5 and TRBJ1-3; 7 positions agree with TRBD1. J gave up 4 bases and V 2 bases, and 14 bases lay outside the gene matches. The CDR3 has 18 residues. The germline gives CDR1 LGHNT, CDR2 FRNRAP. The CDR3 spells CASGLTLDRRGLGNTIYF. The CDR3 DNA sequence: TGTGCTAGTGGTTTGACCCTGGACAGGAGGGGTCTGGGAAACACCATATATTTT.

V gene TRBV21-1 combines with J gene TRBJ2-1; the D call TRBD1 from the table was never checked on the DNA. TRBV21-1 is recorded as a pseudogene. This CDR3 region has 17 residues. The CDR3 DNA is TGTGCCAGCAGCAATGACAGGGCGATGTTAAACTACAATGAGCAGTTCTTC. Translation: CASSNDRAMLNYNEQFF.